Sequencing of this T cell receptor (beta chain) was carried out in a study of OX40 agonist ivuxolimab in advanced cancers. The table came from immunoSEQ multiplex PCR; TCRdb's copy has only in-frame clones and leaves some out. Among tens of thousands of clones listed, around four fifths were seen once. The CDR3 is 16 residues long. Specimen: CD4+ or CD8+ T cells sorted from blood, collected in a trial of the OX40 agonist ivuxolimab. The TCR originated in an adult with an advanced solid tumor such as melanoma, head and neck, liver or kidney cancer. V usage is TRBV21-1 and J usage is TRBJ1-5; the table's TRBD1 call for D was not verified on the DNA. TRBV21-1 is deemed a pseudogene. CDR3: CASSKLSGAGNQPQHF. The CDR3 region has the DNA TGTGCCAGCAGCAAACTCAGTGGGGCTGGGAATCAGCCCCAGCATTTT.